The clone carrying this T cell receptor beta chain was seen once. CDR1 and CDR2 from the germline V gene are MRHNA and SNTAGT. The CDR3 totals 15 residues. J gave up 6 bases and V 6 bases, and 8 bases lay outside the gene matches. The sample comes from a study of blood T cell repertoires in COVID-19. The wider study: Some COVID-19 samples were acute and others convalescent; all came from the United States, Italy and Spain. Sources were T cells, B-cell-depleted T cells, or PBMCs; the material itself was cDNA or gDNA.

Under the authors' procedure: Estimation of nucleated cell counts was performed using reference gene primer amplification. Sequenced by immunoSEQ multiplex PCR; TCRdb stores in-frame clones only, minus some. V and J calls and clone size follow that table, whereas D and trimming were derived from the DNA. The top ten hold about 7% of the sample, which has approximately 150,000 clones, roughly 84% seen once. The gene calls are TRBV6-4 and TRBJ2-3, with 11 bases aligning to TRBD2. The TCR was taken from a woman between 50 and 59 years old in a cohort sampled during active or convalescent COVID-19. Sequences were obtained from peripheral blood. The CDR3 reads CASSPLAGGPDTQYF. The CDR3 nucleotides are TGTGCCAGCAGCCCGTTAGCGGGGGGGCCCGATACGCAGTATTTT.